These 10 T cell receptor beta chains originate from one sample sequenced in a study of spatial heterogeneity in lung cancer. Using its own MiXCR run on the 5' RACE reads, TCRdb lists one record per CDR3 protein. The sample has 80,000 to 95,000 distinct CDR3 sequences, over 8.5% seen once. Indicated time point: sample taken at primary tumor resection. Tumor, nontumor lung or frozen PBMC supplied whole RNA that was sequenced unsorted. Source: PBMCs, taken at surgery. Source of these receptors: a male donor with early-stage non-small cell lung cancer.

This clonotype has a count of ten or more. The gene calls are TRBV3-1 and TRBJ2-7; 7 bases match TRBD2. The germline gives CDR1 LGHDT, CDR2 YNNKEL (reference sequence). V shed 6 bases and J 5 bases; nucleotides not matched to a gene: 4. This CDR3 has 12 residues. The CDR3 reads CASSRRGDEQYF. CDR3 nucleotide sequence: TGTGCCAGCAGTCGTCGGGGGGACGAGCAGTACTTC.

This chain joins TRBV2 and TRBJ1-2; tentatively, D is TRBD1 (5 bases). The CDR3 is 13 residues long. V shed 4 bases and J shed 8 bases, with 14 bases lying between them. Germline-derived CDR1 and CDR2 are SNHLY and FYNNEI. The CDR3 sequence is CASSGQGGMGYTF. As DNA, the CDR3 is TGTGCCAGCAGTGGGCAGGGTGGTATGGGCTACACCTTC.

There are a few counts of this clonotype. CDR3 protein: CASSQGAPALGETQYF. CDR3 coding DNA: TGCGCCAGCAGCCAAGGGGCCCCGGCGCTCGGAGAGACCCAGTACTTC. This chain links TRBV4-3 with TRBJ2-5, with D hard to call. This CDR3 is built from 16 residues. The V end was cut by 1 base, the J end by 4 bases, with 16 bases between. CDR1 LGHNA and CDR2 YSLEER come from the germline V gene.

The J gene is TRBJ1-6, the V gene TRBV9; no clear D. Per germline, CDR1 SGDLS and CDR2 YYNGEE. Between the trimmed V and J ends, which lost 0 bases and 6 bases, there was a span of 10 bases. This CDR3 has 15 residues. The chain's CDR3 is CASSVGADTNSPLHF. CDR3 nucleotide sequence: TGTGCCAGCAGCGTAGGGGCAGACACTAATTCACCCCTCCACTTT.

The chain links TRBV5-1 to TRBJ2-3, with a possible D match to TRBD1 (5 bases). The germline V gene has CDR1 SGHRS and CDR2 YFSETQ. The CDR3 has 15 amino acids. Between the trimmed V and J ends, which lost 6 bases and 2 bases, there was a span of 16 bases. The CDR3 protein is CASTTDGALTDTQYF. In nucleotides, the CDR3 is TGCGCCAGCACCACCGATGGGGCGCTCACAGATACGCAGTATTTT. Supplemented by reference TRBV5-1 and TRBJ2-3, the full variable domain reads KAGVTQTPRYLIKTRGQQVTLSCSPISGHRSVSWYQQTPGQGLQFLFEYFSETQRNKGNFPGRFSGRQFSNSRSEMNVSTLELGDSALYLCASTTDGALTDTQYFGPGTRLTVL.

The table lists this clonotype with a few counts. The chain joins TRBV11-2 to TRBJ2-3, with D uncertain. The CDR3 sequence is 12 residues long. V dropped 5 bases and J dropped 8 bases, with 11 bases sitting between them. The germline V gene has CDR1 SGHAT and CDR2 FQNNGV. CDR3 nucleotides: TGTGCCAGCAGCCGGGCCTCCGGTACGCAGTATTTT. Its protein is CASSRASGTQYF.

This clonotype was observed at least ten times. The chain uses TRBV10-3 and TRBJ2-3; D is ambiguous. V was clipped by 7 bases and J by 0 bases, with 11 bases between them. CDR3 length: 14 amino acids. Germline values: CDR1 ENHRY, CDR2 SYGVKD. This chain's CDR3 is CAIKSGGSTDTQYF. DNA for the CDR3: TGTGCCATCAAATCCGGCGGTAGCACAGATACGCAGTATTTT.

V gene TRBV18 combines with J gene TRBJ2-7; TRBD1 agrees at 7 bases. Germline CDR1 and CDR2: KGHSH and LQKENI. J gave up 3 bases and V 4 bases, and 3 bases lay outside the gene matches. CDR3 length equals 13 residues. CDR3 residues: CASSQGTDYEQYF. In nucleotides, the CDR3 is TGTGCCAGCTCACAAGGGACAGACTACGAGCAGTACTTC. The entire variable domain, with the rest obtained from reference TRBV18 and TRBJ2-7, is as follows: NAGVMQNPRHLVRRRGQEARLRCSPMKGHSHVYWYRQLPEEGLKFMVYLQKENIIDESGMPKERFSAEFPKEGPSILRIQQVVRGDSAAYFCASSQGTDYEQYFGPGTRLTVT.

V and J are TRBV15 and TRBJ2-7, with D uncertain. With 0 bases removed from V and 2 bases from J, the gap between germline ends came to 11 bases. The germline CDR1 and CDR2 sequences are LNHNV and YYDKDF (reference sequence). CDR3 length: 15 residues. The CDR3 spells CATSRDRALTYEQYF. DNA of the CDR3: TGTGCCACCAGCAGAGATCGGGCCTTGACCTACGAGCAGTACTTC.

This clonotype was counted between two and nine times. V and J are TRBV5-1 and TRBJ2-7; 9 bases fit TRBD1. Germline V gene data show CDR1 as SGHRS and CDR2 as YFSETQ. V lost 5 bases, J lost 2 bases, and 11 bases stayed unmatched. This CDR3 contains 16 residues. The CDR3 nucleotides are TGCGCCAGCAGATGGGGACTGACAGGGGGTGCCTACGAGCAGTACTTC. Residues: CASRWGLTGGAYEQYF. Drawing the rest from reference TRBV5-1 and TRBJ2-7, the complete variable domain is KAGVTQTPRYLIKTRGQQVTLSCSPISGHRSVSWYQQTPGQGLQFLFEYFSETQRNKGNFPGRFSGRQFSNSRSEMNVSTLELGDSALYLCASRWGLTGGAYEQYFGPGTRLTVT.